The 10 T cell receptor beta chains below were found in one sample sequenced in a study of long-term antiretroviral therapy in people with HIV. The libraries were made with immunoSEQ v3.0 at survey level. Generated by immunoSEQ multiplex PCR, the TCRdb table keeps only in-frame clones and is missing some. The sample yields under 40,000 clones, roughly four fifths seen once. The specimen was unsorted PBMCs, collected 0.3 years after starting antiretroviral therapy. The receptors derive from a man between 18 and 35 years old with HIV.

The chain employs TRBV7-3 and TRBJ2-7; D might be TRBD1 (5 bases). The CDR3 covers 16 residues. Trimming removed 0 bases from V and 7 bases from J, with 19 bases in between. Germline V gives CDR1 SGHTA, CDR2 FQGTGA. The CDR3 bases are TGTGCCAGCAGCTTAACGGGCGGCACAGGTCTTGAAGAGCAGTACTTC. Encoded protein: CASSLTGGTGLEEQYF.

The table lists this clone with a count of one. V is TRBV30 and J is TRBJ1-2; D gene ambiguous. The CDR3 is 14 residues long. CDR1 GTSNPN and CDR2 SVGIG come from the germline V gene (reference sequence). V dropped 5 bases and J dropped 1 base, with 14 bases sitting between them. The CDR3 sequence is CAWGIQGSNYGYTF. CDR3 nucleotide sequence: TGTGCCTGGGGGATCCAAGGGAGTAACTATGGCTACACCTTC.

This chain joins TRBV5-1 and TRBJ2-7, with unresolved D. V lost 0 bases and J 5 bases, leaving 6 bases between the germline ends. The CDR3 consists of 12 residues. The V gene's germline CDR1 is SGHRS and CDR2 YFSETQ. In DNA form, the CDR3 reads TGCGCCAGCAGCTTGGATCCCCACGAGCAGTACTTC. Residues: CASSLDPHEQYF.

The V gene is TRBV6-6, the J gene TRBJ1-6, with 10 nucleotides matching TRBD1. Trimming at V came to 8 bases and at J to 8 bases, leaving 0 bases not matched to a gene. This CDR3 is built from 12 residues. The germline V gene has CDR1 MNHNY and CDR2 SVGAGI (reference sequence). This CDR3 reads CASGTGDSPLHF. CDR3 DNA sequence: TGTGCCAGCGGGACAGGGGATTCACCCCTCCACTTT.

V gene TRBV15 combines with J gene TRBJ2-7, with 9 bases lining up with TRBD1. The CDR3 has 17 amino acids. The germline V gene encodes CDR1 LNHNV and CDR2 YYDKDF (reference sequence). The ends lost 0 bases at V and 3 bases at J; junction bases unmatched: 9. The CDR3 DNA is TGTGCCACCAGCAGAGATCCTACAGGGGGCGAGCTCTACGAGCAGTACTTC. Encoded protein: CATSRDPTGGELYEQYF.

The rearrangement uses TRBV7-9 and TRBJ1-3; tentative D call: TRBD1 (6 bases). Trimming took 1 base from V and 2 from J, leaving 12 bases between them. The CDR3 has 16 amino acids. Germline-derived CDR1 and CDR2 are SEHNR and FQNEAQ (reference sequence). CDR3 protein: CASSLVGGPAGNTIYF. DNA for the CDR3: TGTGCCAGCAGCTTAGTGGGGGGGCCGGCTGGAAACACCATATATTTT.

The gene calls are TRBV28 and TRBJ2-4, with D possibly TRBD1 on 5 matching bases. In germline, CDR1 is MDHEN, CDR2 SYDVKM. V was trimmed by 2 bases and J by 7 bases, leaving 9 bases between them. CDR3 length: 13 residues. The CDR3 bases are TGTGCCAGCAGTTTAGGGGCTGAGAACATTCAGTACTTC. Translated, it gives CASSLGAENIQYF.

This chain's CDR3 is CAISDQGEEQPNYGYTF. The CDR3 region has the DNA TGTGCCATCAGTGACCAGGGGGAAGAACAGCCTAACTATGGCTACACCTTC. The genes are TRBV10-3 and TRBJ1-2, with TRBD1 matching over 7 bases. The CDR3 sequence is 17 residues long. Germline CDR1 reads ENHRY; CDR2 reads SYGVKD. The trim removed 3 bases at V and 0 bases at J, leaving 10 bases unmatched.

The chain combines TRBV27 with TRBJ2-7; no firm D call. The CDR3 is made up of 14 amino acids. V was clipped by 3 bases and J by 2 bases, with 11 bases between them. Per the germline V gene, CDR1 is MNHEY and CDR2 is SMNVEV (reference sequence). CDR3 protein: CASSLVRGAYEQYF. CDR3 sequence (DNA): TGTGCCAGCAGTTTGGTTCGTGGTGCCTACGAGCAGTACTTC.

In its sample, this clone was seen a few times. CDR3 in amino acids: CASSTATGNQPQHF. The DNA for the CDR3 is TGTGCCAGCAGCACCGCGACGGGCAATCAGCCCCAGCATTTT. The genes are TRBV7-8 and TRBJ1-5; D gene unclear. In germline, CDR1 is SGHVS, CDR2 FQNEAQ. The CDR3 runs 14 residues. V dropped 5 bases and J dropped 2 bases, with 10 bases sitting between them.